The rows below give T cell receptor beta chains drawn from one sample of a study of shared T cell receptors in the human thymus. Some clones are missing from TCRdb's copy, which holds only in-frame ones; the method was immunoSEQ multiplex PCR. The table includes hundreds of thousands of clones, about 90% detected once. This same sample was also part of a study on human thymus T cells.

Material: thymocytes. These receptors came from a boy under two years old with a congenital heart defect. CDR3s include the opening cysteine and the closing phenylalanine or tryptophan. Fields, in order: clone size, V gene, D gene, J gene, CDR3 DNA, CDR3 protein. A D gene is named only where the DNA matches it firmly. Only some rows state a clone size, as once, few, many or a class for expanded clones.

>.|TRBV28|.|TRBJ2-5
TGTGCCAGCAGTTTATGGGCCAGGGCTAAATGTCCGTACCAAGAGACCCAGTACTTC
CASSLWARAKCPYQETQYF
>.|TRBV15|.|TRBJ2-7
TGTGCCACCAGCTGGGGACTCCCTTTCAAGCAGTACTTC
CATSWGLPFKQYF
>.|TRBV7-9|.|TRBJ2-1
TGTGCCAGCAGCCCCAATAACGCGGGCAATGAGCAGTTCTTC
CASSPNNAGNEQFF
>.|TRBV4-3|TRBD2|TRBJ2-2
TGCGCCAGCAGCCAATTTTCGCATCCAGCGGGGGGGCCGAACACCGGGGAGCTGTTTTTT
CASSQFSHPAGGPNTGELFF
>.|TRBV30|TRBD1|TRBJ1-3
TGTGCCTGGAACGGGGCAGGGGGCGTCCTAGGAAACACCATATATTTT
CAWNGAGGVLGNTIYF
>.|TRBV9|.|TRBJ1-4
TGTGCCAGCAGCGTAGAGGGGGGGACAACTAATGAAAAACTGTTTTTT
CASSVEGGTTNEKLFF
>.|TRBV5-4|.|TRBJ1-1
TGTGCCAGCAGCCCCTCCCTAGGCGGGGCCATAACTGAAGCTTTCTTT
CASSPSLGGAITEAFF
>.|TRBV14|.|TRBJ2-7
TGTGCCAGCAGCCAGGGCAGACACGGTGACGAGCAGTACTTC
CASSQGRHGDEQYF
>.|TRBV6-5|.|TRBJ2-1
TGTGCCAGCAGTCACCCAGATGGTGAGCAGTTCTTC
CASSHPDGEQFF
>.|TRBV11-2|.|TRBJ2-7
TGTGCCAGCAGCTTAGCCGAGGTTCAAGACTACGAGCAGTACTTC
CASSLAEVQDYEQYF
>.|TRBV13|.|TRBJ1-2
TGTGCCAGCAGCCTAGAGGGGGGGCGCGGCGGCTACACCTTC
CASSLEGGRGGYTF
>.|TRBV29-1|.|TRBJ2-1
TGCAGCGTCCATCCCGGCAGGTCCTACAATGAGCAGTTCTTC
CSVHPGRSYNEQFF
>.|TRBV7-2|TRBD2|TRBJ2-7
TGTGCCAGCAGCCGAATCACTACACGACTTACCGCGGGAGGGGACGAGCAGTACTTC
CASSRITTRLTAGGDEQYF
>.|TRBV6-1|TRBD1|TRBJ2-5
TGTGCCAGCAGCGGACAGGGGGAGGGGGAGCAGTACTTC
CASSGQGEGEQYF
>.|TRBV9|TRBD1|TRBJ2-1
TGTGCCAGCAGCGTAGATGAGGGGGCGAGACCATATGAGCAGTTCTTC
CASSVDEGARPYEQFF
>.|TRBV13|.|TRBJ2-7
TGTGCCAGCAGCCAACAGGGCGCCGAGCAGTACTTC
CASSQQGAEQYF
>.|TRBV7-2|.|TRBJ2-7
TGTGCCAGCAGCCAAGAGGGCGGGGAGATGATCTACGAGCAGTACTTC
CASSQEGGEMIYEQYF
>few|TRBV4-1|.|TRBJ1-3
TGCGCCAGCAGCCAAGATTGGTCACAAGGAAACACCATATATTTT
CASSQDWSQGNTIYF
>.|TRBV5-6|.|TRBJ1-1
TGTGCCAGCAACCCCCGGGGAGCGTGGCACACTGAAGCTTTCTTT
CASNPRGAWHTEAFF
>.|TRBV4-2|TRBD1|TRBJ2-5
TGTGCCAGCAGCCAACGGGCGGGAATCGACAGGGGGCTAGAGACCCAGTACTTC
CASSQRAGIDRGLETQYF
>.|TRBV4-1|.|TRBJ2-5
TGCGCCAGCAGCCAAGATCAGGCTAACCAAGAGACCCAGTACTTC
CASSQDQANQETQYF
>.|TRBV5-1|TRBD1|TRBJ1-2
TGCGCCAGCAGCTTGGTGGGGACAGGGGTTCCCAACTATGGCTACACCTTC
CASSLVGTGVPNYGYTF
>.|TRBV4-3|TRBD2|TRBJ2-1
TGCGCCAGCAGCCAAATGCCGGGACTAGCGGGACATGAGCAGTTCTTC
CASSQMPGLAGHEQFF
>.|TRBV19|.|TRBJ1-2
TGTGCCAGTAGTATGCCAGGGGCATCCTATGGCTACACCTTC
CASSMPGASYGYTF
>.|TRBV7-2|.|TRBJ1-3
TGTGCCAGCAGCCAGAACCCGGCGGGCACCATATATTTT
CASSQNPAGTIYF
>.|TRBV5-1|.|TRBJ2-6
TGCGCCAGCAGCTTATACAAGCGCGAGAACTCTGGGGCCAACGTCCTGACTTTC
CASSLYKRENSGANVLTF
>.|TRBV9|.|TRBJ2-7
TGTGCCAGCAGCGTAGGGGAGACGGCAAGCTCCTACGAGCAGTACTTC
CASSVGETASSYEQYF
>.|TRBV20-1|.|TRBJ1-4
TGCAGTGCTTACGCGGGAGAAAAACTGTTTTTT
CSAYAGEKLFF
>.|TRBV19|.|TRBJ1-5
TGTGCCAGTAGTGCCTCACAGGGCTGGCAGCCCCAGCATTTT
CASSASQGWQPQHF
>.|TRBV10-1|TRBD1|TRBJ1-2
TGCGCCAGCAGTGAACACAGGGGAGTGGATGGCTACACCTTC
CASSEHRGVDGYTF
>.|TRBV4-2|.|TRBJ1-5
TGTGCCAGCAGCCAATGGCCCCCACAGTTAGTTAGCAATCAGCCCCAGCATTTT
CASSQWPPQLVSNQPQHF
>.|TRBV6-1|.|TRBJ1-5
TGTGCCAGCAGGCTGACACTTTCCAGGGATCAGCCCCAGCATTTT
CASRLTLSRDQPQHF
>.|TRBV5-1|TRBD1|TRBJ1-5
TGCGCCAGCAGCCCCGGGACAGGGTTGAGGAATCAGCCCCAGCATTTT
CASSPGTGLRNQPQHF
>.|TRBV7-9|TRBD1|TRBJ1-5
TGTGCCAGCAGCTTTGACAGGGGGCATCAGCCCCAGCATTTT
CASSFDRGHQPQHF
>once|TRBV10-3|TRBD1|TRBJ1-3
TGTGCCATCAGAGAGCGGGACAGGACCTCTGGAAACACCATATATTTT
CAIRERDRTSGNTIYF
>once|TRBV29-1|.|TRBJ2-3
TGCAGCGTACTCCGCAGGGGGGGACTAGGGAACCCAGATACGCAGTATTTT
CSVLRRGGLGNPDTQYF
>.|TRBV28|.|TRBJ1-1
TGTGCCAGCAGTTTATCTCCGTATACAGGGATTCACGGTGAAGCTTTCTTT
CASSLSPYTGIHGEAFF
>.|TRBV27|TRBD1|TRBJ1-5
TGTGCCAGCAGTGGCAGGGGGGATCAGCCCCAGCATTTT
CASSGRGDQPQHF
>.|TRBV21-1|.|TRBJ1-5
TGTGCCAGCAGGGACCGGGGGAGGGGGGGGAATCAGCCCCAGCATTTT
CASRDRGRGGNQPQHF
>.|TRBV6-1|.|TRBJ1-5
TGTGCCAGCAGTGATGGCCAGCCCCAGCATTTT
CASSDGQPQHF
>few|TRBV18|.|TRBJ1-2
TGTGCCAGCTCTCTACCCGGGACATTTCAATACTATGGCTACACCTTC
CASSLPGTFQYYGYTF
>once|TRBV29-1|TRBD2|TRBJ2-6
TGCAGCGTGATGATCCTAGCGGGAGACGGGGCCAACGTCCTGACTTTC
CSVMILAGDGANVLTF
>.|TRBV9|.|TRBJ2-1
TGTGCCAGCAGCCCCACTAGCCGAACCTACAATGAGCAGTTCTTC
CASSPTSRTYNEQFF
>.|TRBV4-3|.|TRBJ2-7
TGCGCCAGCAGCCAAGTTGGGCCCTACTCCTACGAGCAGTACTTC
CASSQVGPYSYEQYF
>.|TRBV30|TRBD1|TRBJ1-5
TGTGCCTGGAGTGCATCCGGGACAGGGGGCAATCAGCCCCAGCATTTT
CAWSASGTGGNQPQHF
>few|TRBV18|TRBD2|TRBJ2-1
TGTGCCAGCTCACCCAGCGGCGGGAGCTCCTACAATGAGCAGTTCTTC
CASSPSGGSSYNEQFF
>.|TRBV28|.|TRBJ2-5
TGTGCCAGCGCCCCCTTTAGCGGTAGACAAGAGACCCAGTACTTC
CASAPFSGRQETQYF
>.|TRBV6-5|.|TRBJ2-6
TGTGCCAGCAGTTCTATAACTAGGGCCAACGTCCTGACTTTC
CASSSITRANVLTF
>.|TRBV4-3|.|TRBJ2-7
TGCGCCAGCAGCCAAGATTCAGGGAAGCTTGGCTACGAGCAGTACTTC
CASSQDSGKLGYEQYF
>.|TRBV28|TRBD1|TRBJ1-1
TGTGCCAGCAGTTTATTTCCGGGACAGGGAATCATGAACACTGAAGCTTTCTTT
CASSLFPGQGIMNTEAFF
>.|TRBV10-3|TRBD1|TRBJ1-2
TGTGCCATCAGCGGCAGGGGGTGGTATGGCTACACCTTC
CAISGRGWYGYTF
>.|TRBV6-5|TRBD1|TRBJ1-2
TGTGCCAGCAGTTACTCTGAGGGACAGCTCCACTACACCTTC
CASSYSEGQLHYTF
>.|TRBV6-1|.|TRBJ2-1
TGTGCCAGCAGTGATACGGACATTTTGGTGTACAATGAGCAGTTCTTC
CASSDTDILVYNEQFF
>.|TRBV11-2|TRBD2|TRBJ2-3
TGTGCCAGCAGCTCAGGGGAGACTAGCGGGGCCCCTAGCACAGATACGCAGTATTTT
CASSSGETSGAPSTDTQYF
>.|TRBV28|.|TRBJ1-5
TGTGCCAGCAGTTTATGTGAGGTGGAGAGGGTTGCATATAGCAATCAGCCCCAGCATTTT
CASSLCEVERVAYSNQPQHF
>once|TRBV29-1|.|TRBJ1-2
TGCAGCGTTGAAGCCTACCAGGTGTACTATGGCTACACCTTC
CSVEAYQVYYGYTF
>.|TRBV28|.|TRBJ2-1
TGTGCCAGCAGTTTAGTAAGGGGAGGCCAGCAGTTCTTC
CASSLVRGGQQFF